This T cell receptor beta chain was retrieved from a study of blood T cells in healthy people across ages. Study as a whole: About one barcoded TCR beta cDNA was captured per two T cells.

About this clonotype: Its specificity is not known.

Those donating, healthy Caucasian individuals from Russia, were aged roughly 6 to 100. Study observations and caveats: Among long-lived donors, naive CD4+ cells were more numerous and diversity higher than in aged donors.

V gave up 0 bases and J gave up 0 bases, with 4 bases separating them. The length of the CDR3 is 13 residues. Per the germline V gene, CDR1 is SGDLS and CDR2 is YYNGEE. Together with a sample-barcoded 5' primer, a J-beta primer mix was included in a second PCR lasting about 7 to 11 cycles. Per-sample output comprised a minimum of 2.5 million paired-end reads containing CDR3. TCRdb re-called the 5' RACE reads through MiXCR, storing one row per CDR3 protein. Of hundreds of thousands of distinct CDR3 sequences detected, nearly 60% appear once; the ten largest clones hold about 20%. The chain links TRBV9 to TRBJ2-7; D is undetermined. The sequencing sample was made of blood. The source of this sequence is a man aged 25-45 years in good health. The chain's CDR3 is CASSVEDSYEQYF. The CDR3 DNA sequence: TGTGCCAGCAGCGTAGAAGACTCCTACGAGCAGTACTTC.